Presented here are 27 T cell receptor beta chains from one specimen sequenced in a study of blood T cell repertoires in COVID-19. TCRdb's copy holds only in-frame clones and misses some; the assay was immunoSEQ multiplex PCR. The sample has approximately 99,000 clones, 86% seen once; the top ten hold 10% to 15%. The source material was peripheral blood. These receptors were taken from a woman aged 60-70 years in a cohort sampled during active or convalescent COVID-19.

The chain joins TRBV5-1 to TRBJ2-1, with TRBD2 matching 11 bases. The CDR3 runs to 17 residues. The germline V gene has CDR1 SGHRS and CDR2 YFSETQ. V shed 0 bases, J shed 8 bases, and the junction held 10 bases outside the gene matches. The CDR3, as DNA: TGCGCCAGCAGCTTGGAACGGACTAGCGGGCTTCGCTATGAGCAGTTCTTC. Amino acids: CASSLERTSGLRYEQFF.

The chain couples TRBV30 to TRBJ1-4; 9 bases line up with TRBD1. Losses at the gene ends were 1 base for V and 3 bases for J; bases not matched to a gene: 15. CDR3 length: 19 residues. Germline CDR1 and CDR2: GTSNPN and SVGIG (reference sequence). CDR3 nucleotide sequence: TGTGCCTGGAGTGACCCCGCCGTTAGGACAGGGGTAGCTAATGAAAAACTGTTTTTT. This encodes CAWSDPAVRTGVANEKLFF.

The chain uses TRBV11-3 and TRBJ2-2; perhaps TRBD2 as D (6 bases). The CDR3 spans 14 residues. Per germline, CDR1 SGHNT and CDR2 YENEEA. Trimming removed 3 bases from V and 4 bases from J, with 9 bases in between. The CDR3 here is CASSLGGVTGELFF. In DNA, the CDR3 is TGTGCCAGCAGCTTGGGGGGAGTCACCGGGGAGCTGTTTTTT.

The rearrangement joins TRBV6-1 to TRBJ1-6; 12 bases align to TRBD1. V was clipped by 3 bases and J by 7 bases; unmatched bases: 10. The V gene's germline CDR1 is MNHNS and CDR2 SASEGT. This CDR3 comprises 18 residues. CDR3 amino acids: CASSEAPRGQGANSPLHF. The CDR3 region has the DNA TGTGCCAGCAGTGAGGCCCCCCGGGGACAGGGGGCGAATTCACCCCTCCACTTT.

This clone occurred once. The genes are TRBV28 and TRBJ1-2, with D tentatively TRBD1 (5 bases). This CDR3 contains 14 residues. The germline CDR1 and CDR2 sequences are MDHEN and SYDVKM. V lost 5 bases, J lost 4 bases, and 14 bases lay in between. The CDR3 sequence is CASSPPEGTYGYTF. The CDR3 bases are TGTGCCAGCAGTCCCCCGGAGGGGACCTATGGCTACACCTTC.

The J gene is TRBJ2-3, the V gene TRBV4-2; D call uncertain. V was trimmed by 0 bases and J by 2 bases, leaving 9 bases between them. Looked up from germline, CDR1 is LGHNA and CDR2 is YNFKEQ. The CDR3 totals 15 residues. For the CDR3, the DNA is TGTGCCAGCAGCCAAGAGGAGACTTACACAGATACGCAGTATTTT. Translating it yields CASSQEETYTDTQYF.

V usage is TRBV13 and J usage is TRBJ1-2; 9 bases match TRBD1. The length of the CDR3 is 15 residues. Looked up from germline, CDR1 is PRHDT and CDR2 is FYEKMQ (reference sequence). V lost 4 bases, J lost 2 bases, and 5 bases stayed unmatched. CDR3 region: CASSYRQGGNYGYTF. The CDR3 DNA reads TGTGCCAGCAGCTACAGACAGGGGGGGAACTATGGCTACACCTTC.

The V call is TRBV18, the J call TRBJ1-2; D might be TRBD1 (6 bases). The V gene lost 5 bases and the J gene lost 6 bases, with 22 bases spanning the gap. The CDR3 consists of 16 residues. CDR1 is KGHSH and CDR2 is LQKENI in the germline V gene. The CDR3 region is CASSSTPGEGTDGYTF. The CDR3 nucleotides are TGTGCCAGCTCATCTACCCCAGGGGAGGGCACCGATGGCTACACCTTC.

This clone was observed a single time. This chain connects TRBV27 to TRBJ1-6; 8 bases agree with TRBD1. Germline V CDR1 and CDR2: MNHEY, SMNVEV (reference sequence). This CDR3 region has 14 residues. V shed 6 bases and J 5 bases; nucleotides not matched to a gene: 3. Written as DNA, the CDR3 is TGTGCCAGCAGATTGACAGGGGATAATTCACCCCTCCACTTT. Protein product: CASRLTGDNSPLHF.

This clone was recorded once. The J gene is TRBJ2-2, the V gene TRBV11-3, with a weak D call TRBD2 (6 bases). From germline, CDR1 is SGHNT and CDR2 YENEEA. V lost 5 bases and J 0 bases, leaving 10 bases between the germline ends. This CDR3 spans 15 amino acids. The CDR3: CASSLGGTNTGELFF. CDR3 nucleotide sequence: TGTGCCAGCAGCCTGGGAGGTACGAACACCGGGGAGCTGTTTTTT.

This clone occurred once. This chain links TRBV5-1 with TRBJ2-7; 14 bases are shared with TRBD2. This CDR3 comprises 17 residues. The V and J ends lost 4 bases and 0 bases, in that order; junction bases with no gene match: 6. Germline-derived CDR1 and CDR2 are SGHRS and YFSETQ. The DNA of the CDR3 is TGCGCCAGCAGCCCCGGACTAGCGGGGGGTTCCTCCTACGAGCAGTACTTC. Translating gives CASSPGLAGGSSYEQYF.

CDR3 in amino acids: CASIPRFRDSTSSYNSPLHF. CDR3 nucleotides: TGTGCCAGCATTCCTCGCTTTCGGGACTCAACGAGCTCCTATAATTCACCCCTCCACTTT. The rearrangement uses TRBV2 and TRBJ1-6, with D possibly matching TRBD1 (5 bases). Germline V gene data show CDR1 as SNHLY and CDR2 as FYNNEI. This CDR3 is 20 amino acids long. Deletions cut 7 bases from V and 0 bases from J, with 25 bases between.

The DNA for the CDR3 is TGTGCCAGCAGCTTTTCCGGCTTAGCACATGAGCAGTTCTTC. Its translation: CASSFSGLAHEQFF. V usage is TRBV5-4 and J usage is TRBJ2-1; D uncertain. V was trimmed by 2 bases and J by 8 bases, leaving 14 bases between them. Per the germline V gene, CDR1 is SGHNT and CDR2 is YYREEE (reference sequence). The CDR3 is 14 amino acids. The whole variable domain, remainder taken from reference TRBV5-4 and TRBJ2-1, is ETGVTQSPTHLIKTRGQQVTLRCSSQSGHNTVSWYQQALGQGPQFIFQYYREEENGRGNFPPRFSGLQFPNYSSELNVNALELDDSALYLCASSFSGLAHEQFFGPGTRLTVL.

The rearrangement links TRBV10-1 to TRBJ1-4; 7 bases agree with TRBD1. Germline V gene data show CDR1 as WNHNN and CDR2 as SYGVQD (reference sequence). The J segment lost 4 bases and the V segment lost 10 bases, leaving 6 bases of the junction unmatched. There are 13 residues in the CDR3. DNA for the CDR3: TGCGCCATCTCCAGGGGGTTTAATGAAAAACTGTTTTTT. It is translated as CAISRGFNEKLFF.

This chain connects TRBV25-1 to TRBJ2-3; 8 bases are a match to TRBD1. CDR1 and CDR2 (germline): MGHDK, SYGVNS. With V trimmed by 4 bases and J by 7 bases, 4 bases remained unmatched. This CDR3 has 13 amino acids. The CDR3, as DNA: TGTGCCAGCAGTGGGACAGGGTGGCATACGCAGTATTTT. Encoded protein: CASSGTGWHTQYF.

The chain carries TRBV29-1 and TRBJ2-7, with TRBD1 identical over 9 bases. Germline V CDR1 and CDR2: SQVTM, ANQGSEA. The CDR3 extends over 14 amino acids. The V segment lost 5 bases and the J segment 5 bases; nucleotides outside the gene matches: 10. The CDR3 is CSVSLSWTGDEQYF. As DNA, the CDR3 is TGCAGCGTTTCCCTAAGTTGGACAGGGGACGAGCAGTACTTC.

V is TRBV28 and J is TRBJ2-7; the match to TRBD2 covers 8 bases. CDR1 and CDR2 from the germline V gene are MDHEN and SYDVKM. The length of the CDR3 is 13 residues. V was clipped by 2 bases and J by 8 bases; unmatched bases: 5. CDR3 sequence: CASSLNGRAQQYF. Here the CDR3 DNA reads TGTGCCAGCAGTTTAAACGGGAGGGCCCAGCAGTACTTC.

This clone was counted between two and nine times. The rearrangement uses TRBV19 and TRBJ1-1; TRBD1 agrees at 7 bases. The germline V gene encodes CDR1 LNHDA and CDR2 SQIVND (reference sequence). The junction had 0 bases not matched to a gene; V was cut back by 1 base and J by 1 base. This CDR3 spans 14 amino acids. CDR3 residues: CASSIGTGNTEAFF. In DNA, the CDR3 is TGTGCCAGTAGTATAGGGACAGGGAACACTGAAGCTTTCTTT.

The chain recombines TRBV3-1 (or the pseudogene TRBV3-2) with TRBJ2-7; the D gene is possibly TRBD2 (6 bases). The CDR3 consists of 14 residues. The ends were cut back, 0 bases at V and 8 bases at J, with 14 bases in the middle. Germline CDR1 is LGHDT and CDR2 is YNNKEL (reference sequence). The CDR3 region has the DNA TGTGCCAGCAGCCAAGATTCGGGAGCCTTAAAGCAGTACTTC. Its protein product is CASSQDSGALKQYF.

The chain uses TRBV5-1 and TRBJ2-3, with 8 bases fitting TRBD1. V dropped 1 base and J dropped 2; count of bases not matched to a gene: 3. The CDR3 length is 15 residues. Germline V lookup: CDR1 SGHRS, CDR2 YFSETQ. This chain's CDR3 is CASSLQDRVTDTQYF. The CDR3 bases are TGCGCCAGCAGCTTGCAGGACAGGGTCACAGATACGCAGTATTTT.

CDR3 DNA sequence: TGTGCCAGCAGCGTAGAACCAGGTCTAGATACGCAGTATTTT. Its translation: CASSVEPGLDTQYF. The chain links TRBV9 to TRBJ2-3; D call uncertain. V was trimmed by 0 bases and J by 5 bases, leaving 10 bases between them. In germline, CDR1 is SGDLS, CDR2 YYNGEE. This CDR3 is 14 amino acids long.

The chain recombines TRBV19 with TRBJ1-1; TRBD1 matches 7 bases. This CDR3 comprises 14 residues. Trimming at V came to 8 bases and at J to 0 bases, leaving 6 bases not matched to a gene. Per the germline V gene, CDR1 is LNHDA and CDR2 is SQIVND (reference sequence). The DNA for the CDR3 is TGTGCCAGTGTCGAAGGGGGCCTGAACACTGAAGCTTTCTTT. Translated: CASVEGGLNTEAFF.

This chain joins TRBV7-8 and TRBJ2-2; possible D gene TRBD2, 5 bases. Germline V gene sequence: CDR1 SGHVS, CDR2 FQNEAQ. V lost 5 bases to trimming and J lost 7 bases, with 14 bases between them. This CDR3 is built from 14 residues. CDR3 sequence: CASSLGPSGGELFF. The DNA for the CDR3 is TGTGCCAGCAGCCTCGGGCCAAGCGGCGGGGAGCTGTTTTTT.

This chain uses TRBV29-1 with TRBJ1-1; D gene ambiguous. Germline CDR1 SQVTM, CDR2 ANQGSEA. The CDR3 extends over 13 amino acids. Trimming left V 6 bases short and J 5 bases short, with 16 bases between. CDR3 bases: TGCAGCGTGCTCATAACTACGGGTACTGAAGCTTTCTTT. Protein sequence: CSVLITTGTEAFF.

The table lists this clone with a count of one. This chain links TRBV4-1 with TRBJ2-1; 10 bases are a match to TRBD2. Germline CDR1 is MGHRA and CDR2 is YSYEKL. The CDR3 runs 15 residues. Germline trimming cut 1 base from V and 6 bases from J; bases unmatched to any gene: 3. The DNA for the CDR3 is TGCGCCAGCAGCCAAGGACGACTAGCGGGCAATGAGCAGTTCTTC. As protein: CASSQGRLAGNEQFF.

The chain's CDR3 is CASSMTGGNQPQHF. The CDR3 DNA follows: TGTGCCAGTAGTATGACAGGGGGGAATCAGCCCCAGCATTTT. The J gene is TRBJ1-5, the V gene TRBV19; TRBD1 matches 9 bases. CDR1 is LNHDA, CDR2 SQIVND, per germline (reference sequence). The junction had 1 base not matched to a gene; V was cut back by 3 bases and J by 4 bases. The CDR3 has 14 residues.

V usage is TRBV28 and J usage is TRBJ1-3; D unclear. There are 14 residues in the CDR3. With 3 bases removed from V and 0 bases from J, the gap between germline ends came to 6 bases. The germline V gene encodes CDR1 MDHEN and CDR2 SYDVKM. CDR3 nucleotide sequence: TGTGCCAGCAGTTTTGCGGGCTCTGGAAACACCATATATTTT. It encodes CASSFAGSGNTIYF.